This T cell receptor (beta chain) was captured by sequencing in a study of control samples from healthy donors and cancer patients. This CDR3 region has 12 residues. CDR1 and CDR2 (germline): MNHEY, SVGAGI. Trimming took off 8 bases at V and 3 bases at J, with 11 bases between the two ends. TCRdb's copy holds only in-frame clones and misses some; the assay was immunoSEQ multiplex PCR. The sample has some 140,000 clones, about 88% seen once. Sequences were obtained from blood. The chain has TRBV6-5 and TRBJ2-7; D is ambiguous. This sequence originates from a woman between 25 and 40 years old in good health. CDR3 region: CASVEQNYEQYF. CDR3 sequence (DNA): TGTGCCAGCGTTGAACAGAACTACGAGCAGTACTTC.